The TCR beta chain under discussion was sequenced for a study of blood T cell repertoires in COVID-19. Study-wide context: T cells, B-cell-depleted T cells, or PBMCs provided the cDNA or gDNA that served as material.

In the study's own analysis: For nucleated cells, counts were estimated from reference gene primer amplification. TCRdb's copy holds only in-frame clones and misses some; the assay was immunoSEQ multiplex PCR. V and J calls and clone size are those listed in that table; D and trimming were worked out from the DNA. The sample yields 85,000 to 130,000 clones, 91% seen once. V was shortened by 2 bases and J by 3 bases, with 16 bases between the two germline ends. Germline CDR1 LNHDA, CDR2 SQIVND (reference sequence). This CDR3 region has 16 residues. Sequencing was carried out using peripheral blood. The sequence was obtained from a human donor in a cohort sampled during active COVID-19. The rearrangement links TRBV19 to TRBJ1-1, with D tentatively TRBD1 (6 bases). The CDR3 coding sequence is TGTGCCAGTAGTATATCCGGGGGGCGAGGGTACACTGAAGCTTTCTTT. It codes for CASSISGGRGYTEAFF.